The next 16 T cell receptor beta chains were all read from a single sample in a study of blood T cell repertoires in COVID-19. Profiling relied on immunoSEQ multiplex PCR, and the TCRdb table lists in-frame clones only, not all of them. The sample consists of 250,000 to 350,000 clones, roughly 86% of them appearing once. The sample taken for sequencing was peripheral blood. All receptors come from a woman under 40 with COVID-19, enrolled during active disease.

The chain uses TRBV4-1 and TRBJ2-3; TRBD2 matches 9 bases. The ends lost 0 bases at V and 2 bases at J; junction bases unmatched: 6. Looked up from germline, CDR1 is MGHRA and CDR2 is YSYEKL. This CDR3 has 17 residues. Here the CDR3 reads CASSQDIRTSDTDTQYF. The CDR3 DNA follows: TGCGCCAGCAGCCAAGATATCAGGACTAGCGACACAGATACGCAGTATTTT.

The genes are TRBV19 and TRBJ1-3, with D possibly being TRBD1 (6 bases). The CDR3 is 15 amino acids. The germline CDR1 and CDR2 sequences are LNHDA and SQIVND (reference sequence). Trimming removed 4 bases at V and 5 bases at J, with 15 bases between. The CDR3 sequence: CASSTRDKGRNTIYF. CDR3 bases: TGTGCCAGTAGTACCCGGGACAAGGGGAGAAACACCATATATTTT.

The rearrangement joins TRBV6-4 to TRBJ2-2; 7 positions agree with TRBD2. The CDR3 is 16 residues long. The ends lost 4 bases at V and 2 bases at J; junction bases unmatched: 7. Germline loops: CDR1 MRHNA, CDR2 SNTAGT. The chain's CDR3 is CASSVEGGGNTGELFF. The CDR3 bases are TGTGCCAGCAGTGTAGAAGGCGGGGGTAACACCGGGGAGCTGTTTTTT.

This chain connects TRBV28 to TRBJ1-4; D is unclear. Germline V gene sequence: CDR1 MDHEN, CDR2 SYDVKM. Deletions cut 4 bases from V and 8 bases from J, with 14 bases between. The CDR3 consists of 14 residues. CDR3 in amino acids: CASSSFGFGEKLFF. The CDR3 DNA reads TGTGCCAGCAGTTCTTTCGGGTTTGGGGAAAAACTGTTTTTT.

This chain connects TRBV10-2 to TRBJ2-1; 9 bases match TRBD2. The V gene end was trimmed by 8 bases and the J gene end by 0 bases; junction bases not matched to a gene: 5. In germline, CDR1 is WSHSY, CDR2 SAAADI. The CDR3 has 15 amino acids. CDR3 in amino acids: CASVSGGSSYNEQFF. The CDR3 DNA sequence: TGCGCCAGCGTTAGCGGGGGAAGCTCCTACAATGAGCAGTTCTTC.

This clone showed up just once. V gene TRBV2 combines with J gene TRBJ1-5, with TRBD1 as a possible D gene (6 bases). CDR3 length: 13 amino acids. The germline V and J ends were trimmed by 3 bases and 6 bases, with 9 bases remaining between them. CDR1 and CDR2 (germline): SNHLY, FYNNEI. This CDR3 is CASSDIGGQPQHF. CDR3 coding DNA: TGTGCCAGCAGTGATATAGGGGGTCAGCCCCAGCATTTT.

This chain uses TRBV19 with TRBJ2-1; D might be TRBD2 (5 bases). The CDR3 consists of 14 residues. Trimming took 5 bases from V and 10 from J, leaving 18 bases between them. Germline V gives CDR1 LNHDA, CDR2 SQIVND (reference sequence). CDR3 in DNA: TGTGCCAGTAGTCCCTCGAGGGTCCCGAGAGAGCAGTTCTTC. It translates to CASSPSRVPREQFF.

The chain combines TRBV28 with TRBJ2-2; TRBD2 aligns across 8 bases. This CDR3 comprises 15 residues. Losses at the gene ends were 9 bases for V and 4 bases for J; bases not matched to a gene: 10. Germline assignment: CDR1 MDHEN and CDR2 SYDVKM. CDR3 nucleotides: TGTGCCAGATCCTTATCGGGAGGGCCCACCGGGGAGCTGTTTTTT. The encoded protein is CARSLSGGPTGELFF.

The chain has TRBV19 and TRBJ1-2; possibly TRBD1 for D (6 bases). Germline V lookup: CDR1 LNHDA, CDR2 SQIVND (reference sequence). Trimming stripped 1 base from V and 4 bases from J, with 10 bases between. CDR3 length equals 14 residues. CDR3: CASSIATGTYGYTF. The CDR3 DNA follows: TGTGCCAGTAGTATAGCAACAGGGACCTATGGCTACACCTTC.

This chain joins TRBV4-2 and TRBJ1-1, with 7 bases that match TRBD1. From germline, CDR1 is LGHNA and CDR2 YNFKEQ. The junction had 8 bases not matched to a gene; V was cut back by 4 bases and J by 9 bases. The CDR3 covers 13 residues. The CDR3 region has the DNA TGTGCCAGCAGCCCAGAAGGGACAGAACAAGCTTTCTTT. The encoded protein is CASSPEGTEQAFF.

The V and J genes are TRBV30 and TRBJ1-1; D ambiguous. Germline V lookup: CDR1 GTSNPN, CDR2 SVGIG (reference sequence). CDR3 length: 11 residues. V was cut by 3 bases and J by 0 bases, with 2 bases left in between. The CDR3 loop is CAWSMNTEAFF. CDR3 sequence (DNA): TGTGCCTGGAGCATGAACACTGAAGCTTTCTTT.

In this sample, this clone turned up a few times. The gene calls are TRBV19 and TRBJ1-1, with D unclear. Trimming removed 0 bases at V and 5 bases at J, with 10 bases between. Per germline, CDR1 LNHDA and CDR2 SQIVND (reference sequence). The CDR3 contains 14 residues. The CDR3 loop is CASSIERQLTEAFF. The CDR3 region has the DNA TGTGCCAGTAGTATAGAGCGGCAGCTGACTGAAGCTTTCTTT.

The chain employs TRBV4-2 and TRBJ2-7; 7 bases agree with TRBD2. The CDR3 spans 15 residues. The germline gives CDR1 LGHNA, CDR2 YNFKEQ. With V trimmed by 0 bases and J by 3 bases, 5 bases remained unmatched. This CDR3 is CASSQEQRDRYEQYF. The CDR3 DNA follows: TGTGCCAGCAGCCAAGAGCAGCGGGATCGCTACGAGCAGTACTTC.

V gene TRBV5-8 combines with J gene TRBJ2-7, with D tentatively TRBD2 (6 bases). Germline V gene data show CDR1 as SGHTS and CDR2 as YDEGEE. This CDR3 contains 15 residues. The V end was cut by 4 bases, the J end by 0 bases, with 14 bases between. CDR3 sequence reads: CASSLGRGSSYEQYF. CDR3 DNA: TGTGCCAGCAGCCTTGGACGGGGGAGCTCCTACGAGCAGTACTTC.

The CDR3 nucleotides are TGTGCCAGCAGAGAAGGACTAGCGGGATCCCCCTACGAGCAGTACTTC. Protein product: CASREGLAGSPYEQYF. V is TRBV5-4 and J is TRBJ2-7; 12 nucleotides align to TRBD2. With 5 bases clipped from V and 2 bases from J, the junction kept 8 bases outside the gene matches. The CDR3 sequence is 16 residues long. Germline V lookup: CDR1 SGHNT, CDR2 YYREEE (reference sequence).

This chain links TRBV11-2 with TRBJ2-7; 11 bases map to TRBD2. V lost 6 bases to trimming and J lost 7 bases; unmatched junction nucleotides: 11. There are 15 residues in the CDR3. The germline CDR1 and CDR2 sequences are SGHAT and FQNNGV. The CDR3 sequence: CASSLAGGRSEEQYF. In DNA, the CDR3 is TGTGCCAGCAGTCTAGCGGGAGGACGATCGGAGGAGCAGTACTTC.